This T cell receptor beta chain was captured by sequencing in a study of T cells after yellow fever vaccination. Overall study: Low-cell-number fractions were prepared with SMART-Seq v4 Ultra Low Input. Study-wide results and caveats: Post-booster repertoires again held most primary-vaccination clones (roughly 96% CD4, 88% CD8).

A remark on this clonotype: The antigen remains undetermined.

From the 5' RACE reads, TCRdb called clonotypes with MiXCR, one entry per CDR3 protein. Of 150,000 to 200,000 distinct CDR3 sequences in the sample, around 10% are singletons; the top ten hold 36%. CDR3 size: 15 residues. With 1 base removed from V and 4 bases from J, the gap between germline ends came to 13 bases. Germline CDR1 is MGHRA and CDR2 is YSYEKL. The origin of this receptor is a man younger than 30 who received the YFV17D yellow fever vaccine. Here the sequenced sample was CD8+ T cells sorted from PBMCs, taken 15 days after the yellow fever booster vaccination. The chain employs TRBV4-1 and TRBJ1-2, with D possibly matching TRBD1 (5 bases). CDR3 sequence: CASSQARGDSYGYTF. In DNA form, the CDR3 reads TGCGCCAGCAGCCAAGCTCGGGGGGACTCCTATGGCTACACCTTC.